The 20 T cell receptor beta chains below were found in one sample sequenced in a study of Ad26.COV2.S vaccination and SARS-CoV-2 variants. TCRdb's table, derived via immunoSEQ multiplex PCR, lists solely in-frame clones and lacks some. The sample includes hundreds of thousands of clones, 88% of them seen just once. The treatment was: some 20 received Ad26.COV2.S at low or high dose, single or two shots; about 5 received placebo; per-sample allocation not given. The samples were gathered on day 63 after the first injection of vaccine or placebo. Here the sequenced sample was peripheral blood, taken in a trial of Ad26.COV2.S vaccine versus placebo. These receptors were collected from a person aged 18 to 65 who received the Ad26.COV2.S COVID-19 vaccine or a placebo.

The chain carries TRBV19 and TRBJ1-1; TRBD1 might be the D (5 bases). The CDR3 loop spans 14 amino acids. The germline V gene has CDR1 LNHDA and CDR2 SQIVND (reference sequence). V was cut by 5 bases and J by 1 base, with 11 bases left in between. Written as DNA, the CDR3 is TGTGCCAGTAGTTTGGGACCGCCGAACACTGAAGCTTTCTTT. This gives the protein CASSLGPPNTEAFF.

V is TRBV9 and J is TRBJ1-5; D ambiguous. CDR1 and CDR2 (germline): SGDLS, YYNGEE. CDR3 size: 14 residues. The germline V and J ends were trimmed by 4 bases and 1 base, with 9 bases remaining between them. Here the CDR3 DNA reads TGTGCCAGCAGCCCTTCGGGGAGCAATCAGCCCCAGCATTTT. Its translation is CASSPSGSNQPQHF.

This clone has just a few counts. The chain employs TRBV6-2 or TRBV6-3 and TRBJ2-1; D is possibly TRBD1 or TRBD2 (5 bases each). Germline CDR1 MNHEY, CDR2 SVGEGT. The CDR3 covers 11 residues. The V end lost 2 bases, the J end lost 15 bases, and 11 bases lay between the germline ends. The CDR3 loop reads CASSYPSGLFF. The DNA for the CDR3 is TGTGCCAGCAGTTACCCCTCGGGGCTGTTCTTC.

This clone was observed a few times. The chain combines TRBV6-5 with TRBJ1-2, with 9 bases fitting TRBD1. The trim removed 2 bases at V and 10 bases at J, leaving 8 bases unmatched. This CDR3 is built from 14 residues. Germline CDR1 MNHEY, CDR2 SVGAGI. As DNA, the CDR3 is TGTGCCAGCAGTTACGCTCGAGGGACAGGGACCTACACCTTC. Its protein product is CASSYARGTGTYTF.

This clone appeared a few times. One junction end disagrees with the germline gene, perhaps due to a read error. The rearrangement links TRBV6-6 to TRBJ2-7, with 12 positions matching TRBD2. This CDR3 is 11 amino acids long. Germline V gene lookup returns CDR1 MNHNY and CDR2 SVGAGI (reference sequence). CDR3 region: CASRGRLAGVF. DNA of the CDR3: TGTGCCAGCAGGGGTAGACTAGCGGGAGTTTTC.

The chain joins TRBV19 to TRBJ2-1, with TRBD2 matching over 8 bases. The length of the CDR3 is 13 residues. Germline V gene sequence: CDR1 LNHDA, CDR2 SQIVND (reference sequence). J lost 16 bases, V lost 6 bases, and 14 bases had no gene match. CDR3 sequence reads: CASRSLAGRSHFF. The DNA of the CDR3 is TGTGCCAGTAGATCTCTAGCGGGTCGGTCTCATTTCTTC.

The chain carries TRBV4-3 and TRBJ1-1; the D gene is possibly TRBD1 (5 bases). The CDR3 is 14 residues long. V shed 0 bases and J shed 11 bases, with 16 bases lying between them. Germline lookup yields CDR1 LGHNA and CDR2 YSLEER. CDR3 nucleotides: TGCGCCAGCAGCCAAGATTTCCCGAGGGGCTGGGCTTTCTTT. Amino acids: CASSQDFPRGWAFF.

The chain combines TRBV7-9 with TRBJ2-1, with D possibly TRBD2 on 7 matching bases. Germline V gene lookup returns CDR1 SEHNR and CDR2 FQNEAQ (reference sequence). The CDR3 extends over 14 amino acids. V lost 1 base, J lost 6 bases, and 10 bases lay in between. The DNA for the CDR3 is TGTGCCAGCAGCTTAGGCGGGGGCCCCAATGAGCAGTTCTTC. The encoded protein is CASSLGGGPNEQFF.

By its share, this clone is medium-sized. The chain recombines TRBV6-1 with TRBJ1-4; possibly TRBD1 for D (5 bases). CDR1 and CDR2 from the germline V gene are MNHNS and SASEGT. The V end was cut by 1 base, the J end by 8 bases, with 14 bases between. The length of the CDR3 is 15 residues. The DNA of the CDR3 is TGTGCCAGCAGTGAAGGAGCGGGGGGTGGCGAAAAACTGTTTTTT. This encodes CASSEGAGGGEKLFF.

The rearrangement uses TRBV7-9 and TRBJ2-3; TRBD1 aligns across 11 bases. The germline CDR1 and CDR2 sequences are SEHNR and FQNEAQ (reference sequence). The CDR3 runs to 15 residues. The V segment lost 6 bases and the J segment 4 bases; nucleotides outside the gene matches: 6. The CDR3 DNA reads TGTGCCAGCAGTGCCGGGACAGGGGGATCAGATACGCAGTATTTT. Amino acids: CASSAGTGGSDTQYF. The full variable domain, in which reference TRBV7-9 and TRBJ2-3 provide the parts outside the CDR3, is DTGVSQNPRHKITKRGQNVTFRCDPISEHNRLYWYRQTLGQGPEFLTYFQNEAQLEKSRLLSDRFSAERPKGSFSTLEIQRTEQGDSAMYLCASSAGTGGSDTQYFGPGTRLTVL.

The V gene is TRBV5-6, the J gene TRBJ1-2, with 9 bases matching TRBD1. CDR1 and CDR2 (germline): SGHDT, YYEEEE. After removal of 3 bases from V and 5 bases from J, the junction contained 5 bases not matched to a gene. This CDR3 comprises 14 residues. This chain's CDR3 is CASSWGQGEYGYTF. The CDR3 DNA is TGTGCCAGCAGCTGGGGACAGGGTGAATATGGCTACACCTTC.

This sequence joins TRBV7-3 and TRBJ2-7; D is ambiguous. Trimming took off 1 base at V and 0 bases at J, with 13 bases between the two ends. This CDR3 has 16 amino acids. The germline gives CDR1 SGHTA, CDR2 FQGTGA. This CDR3 reads CASSLMGIQASYEQYF. The CDR3, as DNA: TGTGCCAGCAGCTTAATGGGTATCCAAGCCTCCTACGAGCAGTACTTC.

The chain joins TRBV27 to TRBJ2-7, with a possible D match to TRBD1 (5 bases). CDR3 size: 14 residues. The germline CDR1 and CDR2 sequences are MNHEY and SMNVEV (reference sequence). V was clipped by 6 bases and J by 3 bases, with 15 bases between them. The DNA of the CDR3 is TGTGCCAGCAGACCCCTGGACATAAACTACGAGCAGTACTTC. The encoded protein is CASRPLDINYEQYF.

The gene calls are TRBV28 and TRBJ1-5; D call uncertain. Germline CDR1 is MDHEN and CDR2 is SYDVKM. Trimming left V 2 bases short and J 6 bases short, with 5 bases between. The CDR3 consists of 12 residues. CDR3 bases: TGTGCCAGCAGTTTAATAGGTCAGCCCCAGCATTTT. As protein: CASSLIGQPQHF.

The rearrangement links TRBV7-8 to TRBJ2-3; TRBD2 agrees at 14 bases. The CDR3 runs to 20 residues. Germline values: CDR1 SGHVS, CDR2 FQNEAQ. V lost 10 bases to trimming and J lost 2 bases; unmatched junction nucleotides: 20. This CDR3 is CATLRKRLAGGPGFTDTQYF. CDR3 nucleotide sequence: TGTGCCACCCTGCGAAAACGACTAGCGGGGGGGCCAGGTTTCACAGATACGCAGTATTTT. Looking up the rest from reference TRBV7-8 and TRBJ2-3 gives the full variable domain: GAGVSQSPRYKVAKRGQDVALRCDPISGHVSLFWYQQALGQGPEFLTYFQNEAQLDKSGLPSDRFFAERPEGSVSTLKIQRTQQEDSAVYLCATLRKRLAGGPGFTDTQYFGPGTRLTVL.

V usage is TRBV6-5 and J usage is TRBJ2-3; D possibly corresponds to TRBD2 (6 bases). The CDR3 runs to 14 residues. Trimming left V 6 bases short and J 2 bases short, with 12 bases between. In germline, CDR1 is MNHEY, CDR2 SVGAGI. The CDR3 reads CASRVSGYTDTQYF. CDR3 DNA sequence: TGTGCCAGCAGGGTTAGCGGATACACAGATACGCAGTATTTT.

The chain links TRBV24-1 to TRBJ2-1; tentatively, D is TRBD2 (5 bases). The CDR3 spans 14 residues. Germline CDR1 and CDR2: KGHDR and SFDVKD. V was shortened by 10 bases and J by 3 bases, with 15 bases between the two germline ends. As DNA, the CDR3 is TGTGCCACTCCGTGGGAGATAATCTACAATGAGCAGTTCTTC. Amino acids: CATPWEIIYNEQFF.

The CDR3 nucleotides read TGTGCCAGCAGCTCGGAGGGGGCGCGAGGAAACACCATATATTTT. Translating gives CASSSEGARGNTIYF. This chain joins TRBV5-4 and TRBJ1-3, with 7 bases identical to TRBD1. The CDR3 loop spans 15 amino acids. The germline CDR1 and CDR2 sequences are SGHNT and YYREEE (reference sequence). V shed 3 bases and J 4 bases; nucleotides not matched to a gene: 7.

V usage is TRBV19 and J usage is TRBJ1-5; TRBD1 agrees at 7 bases. The V and J ends lost 5 bases and 3 bases, in that order; junction bases with no gene match: 13. Germline CDR1 LNHDA, CDR2 SQIVND (reference sequence). The CDR3 totals 17 residues. CDR3 sequence (DNA): TGTGCCAGTAGTCCTCAGCCGGGACAGAGAATCAATCAGCCCCAGCATTTT. It specifies CASSPQPGQRINQPQHF.

J is TRBJ2-7 and V is TRBV18; 11 nucleotides line up with TRBD1. CDR3 length equals 16 residues. The V segment lost 4 bases and the J segment 0 bases; nucleotides outside the gene matches: 5. Germline V gene data show CDR1 as KGHSH and CDR2 as LQKENI. The CDR3 sequence is CASSRSGTGGSYEQYF. The CDR3 region has the DNA TGTGCCAGCTCACGATCCGGGACAGGGGGCTCCTACGAGCAGTACTTC.